This is a list of T cell receptor beta chains from one sample in a study of blood T cells in healthy people across ages. Via MiXCR, TCRdb re-called the 5' RACE reads, giving one row per CDR3 protein. The sample lists roughly 680,000 distinct CDR3 sequences; 45% to 50% were seen once. The source material was blood. These receptor sequences come from a woman aged 55-70 years in good health. Each CDR3 is given with its conserved first and last residue. Each record gives: J gene, D gene, clone size, V gene, CDR3 protein, CDR3 DNA. D genes are given only for firm matches. Clone size is shown for a subset of rows, as once, few, many or a class of expanded clone.

TRBJ2-7	TRBD2	-	TRBV29-1	CSVAGTSGRGDYEQYF	TGCAGCGTGGCCGGGACTAGCGGGAGAGGGGACTACGAGCAGTACTTC
TRBJ2-1	TRBD2	-	TRBV7-2	CASRLAGVYNEQFF	TGTGCCAGCAGATTAGCGGGAGTCTACAATGAGCAGTTCTTC
TRBJ2-2	-	-	TRBV7-9	CASSKQPTGRVQPGELFF	TGTGCCAGCAGCAAACAGCCGACAGGGAGGGTTCAACCCGGGGAGCTGTTTTTT
TRBJ2-1	-	-	TRBV10-3	CANSMDSSYNEQFF	TGTGCCAACAGTATGGACAGCTCCTACAATGAGCAGTTCTTC
TRBJ2-7	-	-	TRBV4-3	CASSQAGDPYNEQYF	TGCGCCAGCAGCCAAGCAGGGGACCCCTACAATGAGCAGTACTTC
TRBJ1-2	-	-	TRBV12-3/TRBV12-4	CASSLARGGSYGYTF	TGTGCCAGCAGTTTAGCGCGAGGCGGCTCCTATGGCTACACCTTC
TRBJ1-2	-	few	TRBV9	CASSVSGQRHNYGYTF	TGTGCCAGCAGCGTATCGGGACAAAGACATAACTATGGCTACACCTTC
TRBJ2-1	TRBD2	-	TRBV7-3	CASSLSLADTEQFF	TGTGCCAGCAGCTTAAGTCTAGCGGACACTGAGCAGTTCTTC
TRBJ1-6	-	-	TRBV5-1	CASSLYSDNNSPLHF	TGCGCCAGCAGCTTGTATTCAGACAACAATTCACCCCTCCACTTT
TRBJ2-5	-	-	TRBV12-3/TRBV12-4	CASSPWGIQETQYF	TGTGCCAGCAGTCCTTGGGGGATCCAAGAGACCCAGTACTTC
TRBJ1-2	-	-	TRBV6-4	CASSPEEAGLYGYTF	TGTGCCAGCAGCCCCGAAGAGGCGGGGCTCTATGGCTACACCTTC
TRBJ1-2	-	once	TRBV3-1	CASGQGEGNYGYTF	TGTGCCAGCGGCCAAGGGGAAGGGAACTATGGCTACACCTTC
TRBJ2-6	-	once	TRBV9	CASSVLGQRAGANVLTF	TGTGCCAGCAGCGTTTTGGGGCAGAGGGCTGGGGCCAACGTCCTGACTTTC
TRBJ2-5	-	-	TRBV7-2	CASSVSGTVEETQYF	TGTGCCAGCAGCGTCTCCGGGACGGTCGAAGAGACCCAGTACTTC
TRBJ2-7	-	-	TRBV6-2/TRBV6-3	CASTTVGTSDYEQYF	TGTGCCAGCACCACCGTTGGGACATCCGACTACGAGCAGTACTTC
TRBJ1-6	-	-	TRBV7-2	CASSSRPSDGALHF	TGTGCCAGCAGCTCTCGCCCCAGTGACGGAGCCCTCCACTTT
TRBJ2-3	-	once	TRBV6-5	CASSSVEWEADTSTDTQYF	TGTGCCAGCAGTTCGGTCGAGTGGGAGGCAGACACTAGCACAGATACGCAGTATTTT
TRBJ2-3	TRBD1	few	TRBV7-9	CASSPRGTADTQYF	TGTGCCAGCAGCCCCCGTGGGACAGCAGATACGCAGTATTTT
TRBJ2-1	TRBD2	-	TRBV20-1	CSARRAGAPNEQFF	TGCAGTGCTAGACGAGCGGGAGCCCCCAATGAGCAGTTCTTC
TRBJ1-2	-	once	TRBV7-9	CASSSLGPEGGYTF	TGTGCCAGCAGCTCCCTGGGCCCTGAGGGAGGCTACACCTTC
TRBJ2-1	-	-	TRBV2	CASIPSLSGYNEQFF	TGTGCCAGCATCCCGAGCCTCAGCGGCTACAATGAGCAGTTCTTC
TRBJ2-3	TRBD2	few	TRBV4-2	CASSQGGTGGLTDTQYF	TGTGCCAGCAGCCAAGGAGGGACGGGAGGTCTCACAGATACGCAGTATTTT
TRBJ1-2	-	few	TRBV20-1	CSAVTDYGYTF	TGCAGTGCCGTGACAGACTATGGCTACACCTTC
TRBJ1-4	TRBD1	few	TRBV7-2	CASSPDRINEKLFF	TGTGCCAGCAGCCCGGACAGGATTAATGAAAAACTGTTTTTT
TRBJ1-2	-	-	TRBV7-2	CASSSYTDYGYTF	TGTGCCAGCAGCTCTTACACGGATTATGGCTACACCTTC
TRBJ2-1	TRBD2	few	TRBV5-1	CASSQGTSGGDEQFF	TGCGCCAGCAGCCAAGGGACTAGCGGGGGTGATGAGCAGTTCTTC
TRBJ2-1	-	few	TRBV18	CASSPPVPEQFF	TGTGCCAGCTCACCACCGGTTCCTGAGCAGTTCTTC
TRBJ2-3	TRBD2	once	TRBV20-1	CSAPRAGGSGDTQYF	TGCAGTGCTCCAAGAGCGGGAGGTTCCGGAGATACGCAGTATTTT
TRBJ2-1	TRBD2	once	TRBV6-2/TRBV6-3	CASRLAGGGYNEQFF	TGTGCCAGCAGACTGGCGGGAGGTGGGTACAATGAGCAGTTCTTC
TRBJ2-1	-	few	TRBV6-2/TRBV6-3	CASRFRSKDNEQFF	TGTGCCAGCAGATTCCGGAGCAAGGACAATGAGCAGTTCTTC
TRBJ2-7	-	few	TRBV12-3/TRBV12-4	CASSSPKLAYHEQYF	TGTGCCAGCAGTTCTCCGAAACTAGCTTACCACGAGCAGTACTTC